The 8 T cell receptor beta chains listed next were all sequenced from one sample in a study of breast tumors, draining lymph nodes, adjacent tissues. The lymph nodes were axillary draining lymph nodes from breast cancer patients. TCRdb processed the multiplex PCR reads anew with MiXCR; each CDR3 protein has one entry. The sample shows around 230,000 distinct CDR3 sequences, under 40% of them seen only once. The sample consisted of axillary lymph node tissue. The source of these receptors is a female donor with breast cancer. Some clones in this sample may be carry-over from other donors' samples.

This clonotype was found many times. The rearrangement links TRBV19 to TRBJ2-7; TRBD2 agrees at 8 bases. Germline V lookup: CDR1 LNHDA, CDR2 SQIVND (reference sequence). The CDR3 is 14 residues long. Trimming removed 7 bases from V and 6 bases from J; junction bases left unmatched: 11. The CDR3: CASTPGGGVPEQYF. The CDR3 DNA follows: TGTGCCAGTACCCCGGGAGGGGGTGTTCCCGAGCAGTACTTC.

On this clonotype itself: In this CDR3 the conserved last residue, phenylalanine or tryptophan, is missing, so a read error is likely. The DNA is omitted, as the CDR3 cannot be located on it reliably, and the CDR3 follows TCRdb's listing. The CDR3 sequence: CASSEPRREFL. The chain is built from TRBV2 and TRBJ2-1. Germline CDR1 is SNHLY and CDR2 is FYNNEI. Both ends counted, the CDR3 spans 11 residues.

Many counts were recorded for this clonotype. The chain links TRBV5-8 to TRBJ2-5; no clear D. Trimming pared 2 bases from V and 1 base from J, leaving 9 bases between. In germline, CDR1 is SGHTS, CDR2 YDEGEE. The length of the CDR3 is 14 residues. The CDR3 region is CASSLSPVQETQYF. The CDR3 nucleotides read TGTGCCAGCAGCTTAAGTCCAGTCCAAGAGACCCAGTACTTC.

The chain employs TRBV7-9 and TRBJ2-6, with D perhaps matching TRBD2 (5 bases). Germline CDR1 is SEHNR and CDR2 is FQNEAQ (reference sequence). This CDR3 is 15 amino acids long. V lost 3 bases and J lost 3, with 9 bases in between. The CDR3 protein is CASSFPGSGANVLTF. CDR3 in DNA: TGTGCCAGCAGCTTCCCGGGGAGTGGGGCCAACGTCCTGACTTTC.

This clonotype was observed at least ten times. The chain combines TRBV7-6 with TRBJ2-5; TRBD1 aligns across 8 bases. V lost 1 base and J lost 2; bases outside the gene matches: 3. Germline V gives CDR1 SGHVS, CDR2 FNYEAQ. The CDR3 contains 15 residues. The chain's CDR3 is CASSLGGQGQETQYF. Here the CDR3 DNA reads TGTGCCAGCAGCTTAGGCGGACAGGGACAAGAGACCCAGTACTTC.

This clonotype was recorded many times. The gene calls are TRBV7-2 and TRBJ1-2, with a possible D match to TRBD1 (6 bases). The CDR3 is 13 residues long. Germline V CDR1 and CDR2: SGHTA, FQGNSA. Trimming shortened V by 5 bases and J by 4 bases, and 11 bases separated the two germline ends. The CDR3 region has the DNA TGTGCCAGCAGCCCGACAGGTTTCTATGGCTACACCTTC. As protein: CASSPTGFYGYTF.

This clonotype has ten or more counts. The rearrangement joins TRBV6-6 to TRBJ2-6; a weak D match, TRBD2 (6 bases). The CDR3 runs 15 residues. Germline V gene sequence: CDR1 MNHNY, CDR2 SVGAGI (reference sequence). V lost 6 bases to trimming and J lost 2 bases, with 11 bases between them. CDR3 sequence (DNA): TGTGCCAGCAGCCCATGGACTACTGGGGCCAACGTCCTGACTTTC. Translating it yields CASSPWTTGANVLTF.

Of note for this clonotype: One end of the junction fails to match germline, which may point to a read error. The V call is TRBV7-9, the J call TRBJ2-5; possible D gene TRBD2, 5 bases. In germline, CDR1 is SEHNR, CDR2 FQNEAQ (reference sequence). The CDR3 is 14 amino acids. The CDR3 coding sequence is TGTGCCAGCAGCTTATTGGCGGGCGGCAGGACCCAGAACTTC. Its protein product is CASSLLAGGRTQNF.